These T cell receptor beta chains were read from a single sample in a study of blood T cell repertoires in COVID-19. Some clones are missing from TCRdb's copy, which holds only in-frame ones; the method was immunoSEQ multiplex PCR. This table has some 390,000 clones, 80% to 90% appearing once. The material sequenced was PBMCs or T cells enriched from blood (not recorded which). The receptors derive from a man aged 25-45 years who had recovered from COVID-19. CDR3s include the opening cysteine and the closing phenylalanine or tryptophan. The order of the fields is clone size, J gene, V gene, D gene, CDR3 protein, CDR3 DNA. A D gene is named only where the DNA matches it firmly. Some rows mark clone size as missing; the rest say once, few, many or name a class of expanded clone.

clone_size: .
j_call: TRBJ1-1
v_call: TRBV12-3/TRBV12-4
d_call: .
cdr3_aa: CASSFQGSTEAFF
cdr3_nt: TGTGCCAGCAGTTTTCAGGGCAGCACTGAAGCTTTCTTT

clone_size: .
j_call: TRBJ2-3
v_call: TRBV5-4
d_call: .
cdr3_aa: CASSLVASPKDTQYF
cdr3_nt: TGTGCCAGCAGCTTGGTTGCCTCACCTAAGGATACGCAGTATTTT

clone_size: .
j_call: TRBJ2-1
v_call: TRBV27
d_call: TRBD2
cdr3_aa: CASGWTSGNEQFF
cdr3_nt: TGTGCCAGCGGGTGGACTAGCGGCAATGAGCAGTTCTTC

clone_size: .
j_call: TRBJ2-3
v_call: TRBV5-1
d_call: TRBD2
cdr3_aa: CASSPGGTLRDTQYF
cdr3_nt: TGCGCCAGCAGCCCCGGGGGGACCTTGCGCGATACGCAGTATTTT

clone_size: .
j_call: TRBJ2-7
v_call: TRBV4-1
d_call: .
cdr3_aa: CASSQESSYEQYF
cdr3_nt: TGCGCCAGCAGCCAAGAGTCATCATACGAGCAGTACTTC

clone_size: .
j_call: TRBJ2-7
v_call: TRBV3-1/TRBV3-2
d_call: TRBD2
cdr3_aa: CASSQVAGGHEQYF
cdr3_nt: TGTGCCAGCAGCCAAGTAGCGGGAGGCCACGAGCAGTACTTC

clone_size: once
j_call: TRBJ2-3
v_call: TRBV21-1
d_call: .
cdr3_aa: CASRTEGRQVPKLPPQYF
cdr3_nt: TGTGCCAGCAGAACGGAGGGGCGCCAGGTTCCAAAACTCCCGCCACAGTATTTT

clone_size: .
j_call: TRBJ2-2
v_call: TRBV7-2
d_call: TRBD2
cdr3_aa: CASSLDLLAGVSGELFF
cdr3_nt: TGTGCCAGCAGCTTAGACCTTCTAGCGGGAGTATCCGGGGAGCTGTTTTTT

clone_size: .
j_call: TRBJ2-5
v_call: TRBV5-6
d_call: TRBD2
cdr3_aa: CASSLAGTSGSQETQYF
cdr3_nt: TGTGCCAGCAGCTTGGCTGGGACTAGCGGCAGCCAAGAGACCCAGTACTTC

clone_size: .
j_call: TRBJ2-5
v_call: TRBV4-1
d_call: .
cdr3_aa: CASSQAPQETQYF
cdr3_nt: TGCGCCAGCAGCCAAGCTCCTCAAGAGACCCAGTACTTC

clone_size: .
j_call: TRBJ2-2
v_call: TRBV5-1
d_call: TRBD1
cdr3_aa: CASSTGTADTGELFF
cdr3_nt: TGCGCCAGCAGCACGGGGACAGCTGACACCGGGGAGCTGTTTTTT

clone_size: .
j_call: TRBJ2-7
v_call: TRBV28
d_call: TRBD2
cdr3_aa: CASSSGAAGGEVYEQYF
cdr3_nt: TGTGCCAGCAGTTCTGGGGCCGCGGGAGGAGAAGTCTACGAGCAGTACTTC

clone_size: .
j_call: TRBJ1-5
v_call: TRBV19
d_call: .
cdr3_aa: CASSIAGGSQPQHF
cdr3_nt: TGTGCCAGTAGTATAGCGGGGGGTAGTCAGCCCCAGCATTTT

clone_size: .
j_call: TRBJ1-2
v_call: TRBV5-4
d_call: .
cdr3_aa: CASSLDGLGYTF
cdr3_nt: TGTGCCAGCAGCTTGGATGGACTAGGCTACACCTTC

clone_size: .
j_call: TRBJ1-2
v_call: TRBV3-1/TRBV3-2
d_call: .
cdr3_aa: CASSALNYGYTF
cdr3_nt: TGTGCCAGCAGCGCCCTAAACTATGGCTACACCTTC

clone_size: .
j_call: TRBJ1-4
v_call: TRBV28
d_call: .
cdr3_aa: CASSFSATGMGAEKLFF
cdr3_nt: TGTGCCAGCAGTTTTTCGGCCACGGGGATGGGGGCTGAAAAACTGTTTTTT

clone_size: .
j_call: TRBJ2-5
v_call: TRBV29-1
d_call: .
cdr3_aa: CSVGGLQETQYF
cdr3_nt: TGCAGCGTCGGGGGACTCCAAGAGACCCAGTACTTC

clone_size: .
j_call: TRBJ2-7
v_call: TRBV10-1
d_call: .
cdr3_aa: CASSEVAASSYEQYF
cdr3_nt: TGCGCCAGCAGTGAGGTTGCTGCTAGCTCCTACGAGCAGTACTTC